This T cell receptor beta chain was retrieved from a study of blood T cell repertoires in COVID-19. On the study more broadly: T cells, B-cell-depleted T cells, or PBMCs supplied cDNA or gDNA.

The data were produced by immunoSEQ multiplex PCR, yet TCRdb's version contains in-frame clones alone and is incomplete. The table lists a few hundred thousand clones, 86% of them singletons, with about 7% in the top ten. V lost 4 bases to trimming and J lost 3 bases, with 12 bases between them. Germline CDR1 LGHDT, CDR2 YNNKEL (reference sequence). The CDR3 covers 14 residues. The J gene is TRBJ2-5, the V gene TRBV3-1 (or the pseudogene TRBV3-2); possibly TRBD2 for D (7 bases). Input material: peripheral blood. The receptor comes from a woman aged 60 to 75 with COVID-19, enrolled during active disease. CDR3 region: CASSLRGAEETQYF. The CDR3 nucleotides read TGTGCCAGCAGCCTTCGGGGGGCCGAAGAGACCCAGTACTTC.